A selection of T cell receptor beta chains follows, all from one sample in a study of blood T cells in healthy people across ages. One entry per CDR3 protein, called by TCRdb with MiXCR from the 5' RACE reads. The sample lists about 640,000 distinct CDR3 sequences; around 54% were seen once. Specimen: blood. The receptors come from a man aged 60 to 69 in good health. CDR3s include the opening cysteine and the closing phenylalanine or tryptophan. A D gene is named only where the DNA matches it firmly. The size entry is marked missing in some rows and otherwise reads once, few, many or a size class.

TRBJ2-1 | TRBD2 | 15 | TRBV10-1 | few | TGCGCCAGCAGTGAGTTCGGGGGGGACTACAATGAGCAGTTCTTC | CASSEFGGDYNEQFF
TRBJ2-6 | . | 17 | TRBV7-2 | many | TGTGCCAGCAGCAACCCGGGGCAAAGCTCTGGGGCCAACGTCCTGACTTTC | CASSNPGQSSGANVLTF
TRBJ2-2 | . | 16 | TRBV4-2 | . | TGTGCCAGCAGCCCAGAAGGCGGGGCGAACACCGGGGAGCTGTTTTTT | CASSPEGGANTGELFF
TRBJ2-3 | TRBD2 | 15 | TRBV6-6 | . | TGTGCCAGCAGTTACTTCACGGGGGGGCAAGATACGCAGTATTTT | CASSYFTGGQDTQYF
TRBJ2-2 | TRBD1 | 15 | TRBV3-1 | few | TGTGCCAGCAGCCCCGGGACAGGGCTCACCGGGGAGCTGTTTTTT | CASSPGTGLTGELFF
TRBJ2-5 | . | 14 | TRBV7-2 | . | TGTGCCAGCAGCCGGCGGTCCCGCGGGGAGACCCAGTACTTC | CASSRRSRGETQYF
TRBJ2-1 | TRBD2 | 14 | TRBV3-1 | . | TGTGCCAGCAGCCAACAAAGACGCGGGGGTGAGCAGTTCTTC | CASSQQRRGGEQFF
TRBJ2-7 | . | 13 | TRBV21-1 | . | TGTGCCAGCAGCAAAAGGACTCTGTACGAGCAGTACTTC | CASSKRTLYEQYF
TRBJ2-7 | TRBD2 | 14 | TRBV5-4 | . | TGTGCCAGCAGCGACACTAGCGGGGGGAACGAGCAGTACTTC | CASSDTSGGNEQYF
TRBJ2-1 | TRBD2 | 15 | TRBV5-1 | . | TGCGCCAGTAGCTTGGGGCGGGGGGCGCACAATGAGCAGTTCTTC | CASSLGRGAHNEQFF
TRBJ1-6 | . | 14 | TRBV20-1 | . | TGCAGTGCCAGAGGCAGAACCTATAATTCACCCCTCCACTTT | CSARGRTYNSPLHF
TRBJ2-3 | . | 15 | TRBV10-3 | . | TGTGCCATCAGTGAGTCCGCCCAATACACAGATACGCAGTATTTT | CAISESAQYTDTQYF
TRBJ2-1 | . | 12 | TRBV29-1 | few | TGCAGCGTTGACCCTTCCTACAATGAGCAGTTCTTC | CSVDPSYNEQFF
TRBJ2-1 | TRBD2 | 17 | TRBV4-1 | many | TGCGCCAGCAGCCAGACCGGAGGGAGGGACGGACACAATGAGCAGTTCTTC | CASSQTGGRDGHNEQFF
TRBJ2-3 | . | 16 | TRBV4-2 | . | TGTGCCAGCAGTACGACTACAGGGACGCCCACAGATACGCAGTATTTT | CASSTTTGTPTDTQYF
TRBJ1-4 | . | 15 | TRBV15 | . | TGTGCCACCAGCAGTCACCGGTTCCAAAATGAAAAACTGTTTTTT | CATSSHRFQNEKLFF
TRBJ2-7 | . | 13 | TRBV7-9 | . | TGTGCCGTACAGGGCAAGTCGTCCTACGAGCAGTACTTC | CAVQGKSSYEQYF
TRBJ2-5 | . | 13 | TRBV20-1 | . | TGCAGTGCTAGAGTCACGGGGCGGGAGACCCAGTACTTC | CSARVTGRETQYF
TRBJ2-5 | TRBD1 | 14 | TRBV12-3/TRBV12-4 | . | TGTGCCAGCAGCTACAGGGGAGTTGAAGAGACCCAGTACTTC | CASSYRGVEETQYF
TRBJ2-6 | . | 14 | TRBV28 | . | TGTGCCAGCGGTCCAGGGGCTGGGGCCAACGTCCTGACTTTC | CASGPGAGANVLTF